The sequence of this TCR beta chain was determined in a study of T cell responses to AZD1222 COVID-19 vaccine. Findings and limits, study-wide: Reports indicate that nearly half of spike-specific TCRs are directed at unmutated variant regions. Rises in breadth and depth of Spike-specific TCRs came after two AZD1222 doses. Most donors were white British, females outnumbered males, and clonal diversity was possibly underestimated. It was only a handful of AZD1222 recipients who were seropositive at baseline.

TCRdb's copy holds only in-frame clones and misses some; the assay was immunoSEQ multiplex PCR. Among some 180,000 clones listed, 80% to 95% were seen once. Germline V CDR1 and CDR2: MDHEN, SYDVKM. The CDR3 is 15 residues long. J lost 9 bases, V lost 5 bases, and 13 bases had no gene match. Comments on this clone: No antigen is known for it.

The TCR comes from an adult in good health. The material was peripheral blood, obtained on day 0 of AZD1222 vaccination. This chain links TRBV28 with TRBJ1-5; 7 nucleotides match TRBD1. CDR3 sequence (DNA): TGTGCCAGCAGTCAATTCGGACAGGCAGGTCGGCCCCAGCATTTT. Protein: CASSQFGQAGRPQHF.